What follows is one T cell receptor (beta chain) and its context. Antigen unknown. This sample stems from a study of blood T cells in healthy people across ages. Overall study results and limits: Per million T cells, the diversity of TCR beta decreased roughly linearly as age advanced.

Germline CDR1 and CDR2: MNHEY and SMNVEV (reference sequence). This CDR3 spans 16 amino acids. V lost 3 bases and J lost 2; bases outside the gene matches: 3. A sample-barcoded 5' primer and a J-beta primer mix were used in a second PCR of roughly 7 to 12 cycles. TCRdb independently ran MiXCR on the 5' RACE reads; one entry per CDR3 protein. This sample has approximately 800,000 distinct CDR3 sequences, with under 80% found just once. The sequenced material came from blood. The V call is TRBV27, the J call TRBJ2-1; TRBD2 matches at 11 bases. This receptor was taken from a man aged 25 to 45 in good health. In nucleotides, the CDR3 is TGTGCCAGCAGTTTTTTGGGACTAGCGGCCTACAATGAGCAGTTCTTC. Translated, it gives CASSFLGLAAYNEQFF.